The 25 T cell receptor beta chains in this list originate from one sample, sequenced in a study of control samples from healthy donors and cancer patients. Using immunoSEQ multiplex PCR, the repertoire was profiled, and TCRdb retains in-frame clones only, with some absent. The sample records tens of thousands of clones, approximately 90% being singletons. Sequencing used blood. The source is a woman under 30 in good health.

CDR3 nucleotides: TGTGCCAGCACCTCCCCGGGGGCCTCAAACACTGAAGCTTTCTTT. Translating gives CASTSPGASNTEAFF. The rearrangement uses TRBV28 and TRBJ1-1, with D perhaps matching TRBD1 (6 bases). The V gene lost 7 bases and the J gene lost 2 bases, with 17 bases spanning the gap. The germline CDR1 and CDR2 sequences are MDHEN and SYDVKM. The CDR3 length is 15 residues.

This clone was observed a single time. The chain has TRBV20-1 and TRBJ2-3; D gene ambiguous. V was trimmed by 4 bases and J by 5 bases, leaving 4 bases between them. Per germline, CDR1 DFQATT and CDR2 SNEGSKA (reference sequence). The CDR3 sequence is 10 residues long. The DNA of the CDR3 is TGCAGTGCTAAGGGAGATACGCAGTATTTT. Translation gives CSAKGDTQYF.

CDR3 sequence: CASSIGRANSYEQYF. The DNA of the CDR3 is TGTGCCAGTAGTATAGGACGGGCGAACTCCTACGAGCAGTACTTC. V usage is TRBV19 and J usage is TRBJ2-7; D is unresolved. With 1 base removed from V and 0 bases from J, the gap between germline ends came to 10 bases. In germline, CDR1 is LNHDA, CDR2 SQIVND (reference sequence). CDR3 length: 15 residues.

This chain joins TRBV5-6 and TRBJ2-3; 8 bases align to TRBD2. This CDR3 spans 16 amino acids. Per the germline V gene, CDR1 is SGHDT and CDR2 is YYEEEE. The junction had 10 bases not matched to a gene; V was cut back by 4 bases and J by 3 bases. CDR3 coding DNA: TGTGCCAGCAGCGAACGGGGGGGCCCAAGGACAGATACGCAGTATTTT. Encoded protein: CASSERGGPRTDTQYF.

The J gene is TRBJ2-7, the V gene TRBV28; the D call may be TRBD1 or TRBD2 (5 bases each). Germline lookup yields CDR1 MDHEN and CDR2 SYDVKM. V lost 7 bases and J 4 bases, leaving 23 bases between the germline ends. This CDR3 comprises 16 residues. Here the CDR3 DNA reads TGTGCCAGCAACGAACCCTCCGGGACCCCCAAATACGAGCAGTACTTC. This encodes CASNEPSGTPKYEQYF.

This chain links TRBV5-4 with TRBJ2-7, with 8 bases fitting TRBD2. This CDR3 contains 14 residues. Germline-derived CDR1 and CDR2 are SGHNT and YYREEE (reference sequence). V shed 2 bases and J 1 base; nucleotides not matched to a gene: 2. For the CDR3, the DNA is TGTGCCAGCAGCTTAGCGGGGGCTTCCTACGAGCAGTACTTC. Its protein is CASSLAGASYEQYF.

The chain links TRBV6-2 or TRBV6-3 to TRBJ2-5, with D hard to call. Trimming stripped 2 bases from V and 3 bases from J, with 7 bases between. The germline CDR1 and CDR2 sequences are MNHEY and SVGEGT. The CDR3 contains 13 residues. CDR3 DNA sequence: TGTGCCAGCAGTTACCGAAACGAAGAGACCCAGTACTTC. Its protein is CASSYRNEETQYF.

The chain joins TRBV19 to TRBJ1-1; D remains unclear. CDR1 LNHDA and CDR2 SQIVND come from the germline V gene (reference sequence). CDR3 length: 14 amino acids. V was pared by 1 base and J by 11 bases, with 17 bases between. The CDR3 reads CASSIVTGSRKAFF. In DNA form, the CDR3 reads TGTGCCAGTAGTATAGTCACCGGGTCGCGCAAGGCTTTCTTT.

This chain joins TRBV4-2 and TRBJ2-1, with TRBD2 identical over 10 bases. The CDR3 length is 15 residues. V was pared by 4 bases and J by 8 bases, with 8 bases of the junction left unmatched. In germline, CDR1 is LGHNA, CDR2 YNFKEQ. CDR3 sequence reads: CASSRELGTSDEQFF. The DNA for the CDR3 is TGTGCCAGCAGCCGCGAACTCGGGACTAGCGATGAGCAGTTCTTC.

The chain combines TRBV4-1 with TRBJ2-2; 11 nucleotides match TRBD1. In germline, CDR1 is MGHRA, CDR2 YSYEKL. V dropped 1 base and J dropped 7; count of bases not matched to a gene: 8. The CDR3 covers 17 residues. The CDR3 nucleotides are TGCGCCAGCAGCCAAGTTGGGAGGACAGGGGGCGTCGGGGAGCTGTTTTTT. This encodes CASSQVGRTGGVGELFF.

This chain uses TRBV29-1 with TRBJ1-2, with D hard to call. CDR1 and CDR2 from the germline V gene are SQVTM and ANQGSEA. The CDR3 consists of 12 residues. V was pared by 3 bases and J by 8 bases, with 13 bases between. Here the CDR3 DNA reads TGCAGCGTTGATTTAAGTTCAGGAGGCTACACCTTC. Translating it yields CSVDLSSGGYTF.

The rearrangement uses TRBV14 and TRBJ1-5, with D possibly TRBD1 on 5 matching bases. The CDR3 runs to 15 residues. V dropped 1 base and J dropped 0 bases, with 7 bases sitting between them. Germline V CDR1 and CDR2: SGHDN, FVKESK. CDR3 sequence reads: CASSQGTYSNQPQHF. The CDR3 region has the DNA TGTGCCAGCAGCCAAGGGACATATAGCAATCAGCCCCAGCATTTT. Based on the CDR3 plus reference TRBV14 and TRBJ1-5, the full variable domain is EAGVTQFPSHSVIEKGQTVTLRCDPISGHDNLYWYRRVMGKEIKFLLHFVKESKQDESGMPNNRFLAERTGGTYSTLKVQPAELEDSGVYFCASSQGTYSNQPQHFGDGTRLSIL.

This clone was observed a single time. The J gene is TRBJ1-1, the V gene TRBV10-3, with a tentative D call TRBD1 (5 bases). Germline CDR1 and CDR2: ENHRY and SYGVKD. The length of the CDR3 is 15 residues. V was trimmed by 0 bases and J by 0 bases, leaving 8 bases between them. The CDR3, as DNA: TGTGCCATCAGTGAGTCTGGGGCTATGAACACTGAAGCTTTCTTT. This sequence encodes CAISESGAMNTEAFF.

The rearrangement uses TRBV10-3 and TRBJ1-5; tentative D call: TRBD1 (5 bases). Germline lookup yields CDR1 ENHRY and CDR2 SYGVKD. The V and J ends lost 1 base and 1 base respectively, with 8 bases between them. CDR3 length: 15 residues. The CDR3 bases are TGTGCCATCAGTGAGTTCGGGGGGAGCAATCAGCCCCAGCATTTT. Residues: CAISEFGGSNQPQHF.

Only one count was recorded for this clone. The chain uses TRBV18 and TRBJ1-1; D is unresolved. V lost 3 bases, J lost 0 bases, and 11 bases lay in between. This CDR3 has 15 amino acids. Per germline, CDR1 KGHSH and CDR2 LQKENI. CDR3 bases: TGTGCCAGCTCACCCAGTAGGGTCATGAACACTGAAGCTTTCTTT. Translated: CASSPSRVMNTEAFF. Supplemented by reference TRBV18 and TRBJ1-1, the full variable domain reads NAGVMQNPRHLVRRRGQEARLRCSPMKGHSHVYWYRQLPEEGLKFMVYLQKENIIDESGMPKERFSAEFPKEGPSILRIQQVVRGDSAAYFCASSPSRVMNTEAFFGQGTRLTVV.

The chain links TRBV4-1 to TRBJ2-2; 7 bases map to TRBD2. J lost 0 bases, V lost 0 bases, and 4 bases had no gene match. This CDR3 region has 17 residues. CDR1 is MGHRA and CDR2 is YSYEKL in the germline V gene. CDR3 in amino acids: CASSQDRTRSNTGELFF. In DNA form, the CDR3 reads TGCGCCAGCAGCCAAGACCGGACTAGGTCGAACACCGGGGAGCTGTTTTTT.

The V call is TRBV9, the J call TRBJ2-3; 11 positions agree with TRBD2. The CDR3 extends over 16 amino acids. J lost 3 bases, V lost 0 bases, and 3 bases had no gene match. CDR1 SGDLS and CDR2 YYNGEE come from the germline V gene. CDR3 loop: CASSVAPSGGTDTQYF. CDR3 DNA: TGTGCCAGCAGCGTAGCGCCTAGCGGGGGGACAGATACGCAGTATTTT.

The J gene is TRBJ1-1, the V gene TRBV6-6, with D tentatively TRBD1 (5 bases). CDR1 and CDR2 from the germline V gene are MNHNY and SVGAGI (reference sequence). With 2 bases removed from V and 0 bases from J, the gap between germline ends came to 13 bases. The CDR3 has 16 amino acids. For the CDR3, the DNA is TGTGCCAGCAGTTACCCAACCGACAGAGTGAACACTGAAGCTTTCTTT. Amino acids: CASSYPTDRVNTEAFF.

The V and J genes are TRBV6-6 and TRBJ1-1; 7 bases agree with TRBD1. With 6 bases clipped from V and 2 bases from J, the junction kept 12 bases outside the gene matches. The CDR3 length is 16 residues. Germline V gene data show CDR1 as MNHNY and CDR2 as SVGAGI (reference sequence). CDR3 nucleotide sequence: TGTGCCAGCAGCATCCCAACCGGGACAGCTAACACTGAAGCTTTCTTT. This codes for CASSIPTGTANTEAFF.

The chain recombines TRBV7-9 with TRBJ1-2; D is possibly TRBD1 (5 bases). CDR1 is SEHNR and CDR2 is FQNEAQ in the germline V gene (reference sequence). This CDR3 has 14 amino acids. V lost 4 bases and J lost 5, with 14 bases in between. The CDR3 sequence: CASSYPDRSYGYTF. For the CDR3, the DNA is TGTGCCAGCAGCTACCCAGACAGATCTTATGGCTACACCTTC.

CDR3 residues: CASSLEVYNYGYTF. CDR3 nucleotide sequence: TGCGCCAGCAGCTTGGAGGTATATAACTATGGCTACACCTTC. The chain links TRBV5-1 to TRBJ1-2; D call uncertain. Germline V lookup: CDR1 SGHRS, CDR2 YFSETQ. V dropped 0 bases and J dropped 1 base, with 7 bases sitting between them. The CDR3 sequence is 14 residues long.

The rearrangement joins TRBV13 to TRBJ2-7, with TRBD2 matching over 10 bases. V was pared by 5 bases and J by 7 bases, with 2 bases of the junction left unmatched. The CDR3 sequence is 12 residues long. Germline-derived CDR1 and CDR2 are PRHDT and FYEKMQ (reference sequence). The CDR3 sequence is CASSQGLAEQYF. The CDR3 nucleotides are TGTGCCAGCAGCCAGGGACTAGCGGAGCAGTACTTC.

The chain has TRBV27 and TRBJ2-1, with TRBD1 matching 10 bases. The CDR3 is 15 amino acids. With V trimmed by 6 bases and J by 3 bases, 5 bases remained unmatched. The V gene's germline CDR1 is MNHEY and CDR2 SMNVEV (reference sequence). For the CDR3, the DNA is TGTGCCAGCAGCAGAGGACAGGGGGGCTACAATGAGCAGTTCTTC. Translated, it gives CASSRGQGGYNEQFF.

The chain's CDR3 is CASSFGNTEAFF. As DNA, the CDR3 is TGTGCCAGCAGTTTCGGGAACACTGAAGCTTTCTTT. This chain joins TRBV14 and TRBJ1-1, with D unresolved. This CDR3 contains 12 residues. Germline V gene lookup returns CDR1 SGHDN and CDR2 FVKESK. V lost 6 bases and J 1 base, leaving 6 bases between the germline ends.

The chain employs TRBV10-1 and TRBJ2-2; the match to TRBD2 covers 8 bases. J was trimmed by 4 bases and V by 0 bases; bases with no gene match: 4. Germline CDR1 WNHNN, CDR2 SYGVQD (reference sequence). The CDR3 is 16 residues long. The CDR3 is CASSESNGGATGELFF. As DNA, the CDR3 is TGCGCCAGCAGTGAGTCGAACGGGGGGGCCACCGGGGAGCTGTTTTTT.